These 19 T cell receptor beta chains were sequenced from one sample in a study of blood T cells in healthy people across ages. PCR was performed a second time for about 7 to 11 cycles using a sample-barcoded 5' primer and a J-beta primer mix. Via MiXCR, TCRdb re-called the 5' RACE reads, giving one row per CDR3 protein. Of roughly 1 million distinct CDR3 sequences listed, about 23% were seen once; the top ten hold 0.65% to 0.75%. The data also belong to a second study, concerning T cells of mothers and their children.

Sequencing was done on a sample of blood. Receptors originate from a girl aged 2 to 9 in good health.

The rearrangement joins TRBV27 to TRBJ2-7; 7 positions agree with TRBD1. Losses at the gene ends were 5 bases for V and 4 bases for J; bases not matched to a gene: 11. The CDR3 is 15 residues long. Germline V gene lookup returns CDR1 MNHEY and CDR2 SMNVEV (reference sequence). CDR3 sequence: CASSAHRGPPYEQYF. The CDR3 DNA reads TGTGCCAGCAGTGCCCACAGGGGTCCTCCGTACGAGCAGTACTTC.

J is TRBJ2-5 and V is TRBV20-1, with D uncertain. Judging by the DNA end, TRBJ2-1 fits better; the J call may be wrong. Germline CDR1 is DFQATT and CDR2 is SNEGSKA (reference sequence). The CDR3 contains 10 residues. The CDR3 is CSAEYNEQFF. CDR3 in DNA: TGCAGTGCGGAGTACAATGAGCAGTTCTTC.

V and J are TRBV29-1 and TRBJ2-7; the D is unclear. V was cut by 4 bases and J by 3 bases, with 10 bases left in between. Germline V gene data show CDR1 as SQVTM and CDR2 as ANQGSEA. This CDR3 contains 12 residues. CDR3 residues: CSVAKGGYEQYF. CDR3 sequence (DNA): TGCAGCGTTGCGAAGGGCGGCTACGAGCAGTACTTC.

V and J are TRBV14 and TRBJ1-2, with TRBD1 as a possible D gene (6 bases). Trimming cost V 4 bases and J 6 bases, with 15 bases left between them. CDR3 size: 14 residues. The germline V gene encodes CDR1 SGHDN and CDR2 FVKESK. CDR3 DNA sequence: TGTGCCAGCAGCCGATACAGGGAAGGTGATGGCTACACCTTC. It translates to CASSRYREGDGYTF.

This clonotype appeared a few times. The chain carries TRBV15 and TRBJ2-3; D assignment may be TRBD1 or TRBD2 (5 bases each). Germline assignment: CDR1 LNHNV and CDR2 YYDKDF (reference sequence). The CDR3 has 15 amino acids. Trimming pared 4 bases from V and 1 base from J, leaving 12 bases between. The CDR3 loop reads CATSTERGGTDTQYF. DNA for the CDR3: TGTGCCACCAGCACAGAACGAGGGGGCACAGATACGCAGTATTTT.

V is TRBV5-1 and J is TRBJ1-1; unclear D gene. Germline CDR1 and CDR2: SGHRS and YFSETQ. The V and J ends lost 5 bases and 4 bases respectively, with 21 bases between them. The CDR3 totals 16 residues. CDR3 nucleotide sequence: TGCGCCAGCAGTGCCTACAATACAGAGTTCACCACTGAAGCTTTCTTT. This codes for CASSAYNTEFTTEAFF. Full variable domain (remainder filled in from reference TRBV5-1 and TRBJ1-1): KAGVTQTPRYLIKTRGQQVTLSCSPISGHRSVSWYQQTPGQGLQFLFEYFSETQRNKGNFPGRFSGRQFSNSRSEMNVSTLELGDSALYLCASSAYNTEFTTEAFFGQGTRLTVV.

There are a few counts of this clonotype. CDR3 in amino acids: CSASGSGRGTGELFF. Written as DNA, the CDR3 is TGCAGTGCTAGCGGATCCGGCAGAGGCACCGGGGAGCTGTTTTTT. The J gene is TRBJ2-2, the V gene TRBV20-1, with D unclear. V gave up 3 bases and J gave up 4 bases, with 15 bases separating them. Germline assignment: CDR1 DFQATT and CDR2 SNEGSKA (reference sequence). The CDR3 is made up of 15 amino acids.

Worth noting for this clonotype: Germline is not matched at one junction end, which may reflect a read error. The J gene is TRBJ2-3, the V gene TRBV29-1, with a weak D call TRBD2 (6 bases). The CDR3 spans 12 residues. The germline V gene encodes CDR1 SQVTM and CDR2 ANQGSEA. The CDR3 region is CSGYRSTDTQYF. The CDR3 coding sequence is TGTAGCGGATACAGGAGTACAGATACGCAGTATTTT.

The chain recombines TRBV9 with TRBJ2-7, with 7 bases fitting TRBD1. V shed 3 bases, J shed 6 bases, and the junction held 9 bases outside the gene matches. This CDR3 contains 14 residues. Germline CDR1 is SGDLS and CDR2 is YYNGEE. CDR3 protein: CASSGLTGVSEQYF. The CDR3 nucleotides are TGTGCCAGCAGCGGACTAACAGGGGTTTCCGAGCAGTACTTC.

This clonotype was seen more than once but under ten times. The chain uses TRBV18 and TRBJ1-2; 7 bases map to TRBD1. From germline, CDR1 is KGHSH and CDR2 LQKENI. The V and J ends lost 3 bases and 4 bases, in that order; junction bases with no gene match: 8. CDR3 length: 15 amino acids. The CDR3 loop reads CASSPEGQTLYGYTF. The DNA for the CDR3 is TGTGCCAGCTCACCGGAGGGACAGACCCTCTATGGCTACACCTTC.

The chain joins TRBV5-6 to TRBJ2-6; D uncertain. The CDR3 length is 15 residues. Germline V gives CDR1 SGHDT, CDR2 YYEEEE. V was shortened by 1 base and J by 0 bases, with 5 bases between the two germline ends. CDR3 sequence: CASSLWVSGANVLTF. In DNA form, the CDR3 reads TGTGCCAGCAGCTTGTGGGTCTCTGGGGCCAACGTCCTGACTTTC.

V is TRBV5-1 and J is TRBJ1-2; D not resolved. Germline V lookup: CDR1 SGHRS, CDR2 YFSETQ. The CDR3 totals 14 residues. Trimming took off 0 bases at V and 4 bases at J, with 10 bases between the two ends. The CDR3 protein is CASSLDYSSYGYTF. The DNA of the CDR3 is TGCGCCAGCAGCTTGGATTACAGCTCCTATGGCTACACCTTC.

This clonotype came up a few times. The V and J genes are TRBV27 and TRBJ2-7; a possible D gene is TRBD2 (5 bases). Germline values: CDR1 MNHEY, CDR2 SMNVEV (reference sequence). Trimming removed 5 bases at V and 2 bases at J, with 16 bases between. The CDR3 sequence is 15 residues long. The CDR3 reads CASSDLGLGPYEQYF. CDR3 in DNA: TGTGCCAGCAGTGACCTCGGACTGGGCCCCTACGAGCAGTACTTC.

This chain connects TRBV2 to TRBJ2-5; 9 bases match TRBD2. This CDR3 is built from 18 residues. J gave up 3 bases and V 5 bases, and 16 bases lay outside the gene matches. Per the germline V gene, CDR1 is SNHLY and CDR2 is FYNNEI. CDR3 sequence (DNA): TGTGCCAGCAGTATAGAGCGGGGGGCCGAAGCGGGAGAAGAGACCCAGTACTTC. This gives the protein CASSIERGAEAGEETQYF.

The chain is built from TRBV25-1 and TRBJ1-2; 7 bases align to TRBD1. J lost 4 bases, V lost 6 bases, and 5 bases had no gene match. The CDR3 loop spans 13 amino acids. The V gene's germline CDR1 is MGHDK and CDR2 SYGVNS. The DNA of the CDR3 is TGTGCCAGCAGAAGACAGGGCGGCTATGGCTACACCTTC. It yields the protein CASRRQGGYGYTF.

This chain joins TRBV20-1 and TRBJ2-7; D is ambiguous. Deletions cut 0 bases from V and 0 bases from J, with 12 bases between. This CDR3 contains 15 residues. CDR1 and CDR2 from the germline V gene are DFQATT and SNEGSKA (reference sequence). In DNA, the CDR3 is TGCAGTGCTAGAGATCTTGCCTCCTACTCCTACGAGCAGTACTTC. This encodes CSARDLASYSYEQYF.

This clonotype turned up a few times. The V call is TRBV29-1, the J call TRBJ2-3; 11 bases map to TRBD2. Germline V gene data show CDR1 as SQVTM and CDR2 as ANQGSEA. Trimming removed 5 bases from V and 4 bases from J; junction bases left unmatched: 2. This CDR3 is 13 amino acids long. DNA for the CDR3: TGCAGCGTTACGACTAGCGGGGCAGATACGCAGTATTTT. This codes for CSVTTSGADTQYF.

This clonotype was observed a few times. The rearrangement uses TRBV7-9 and TRBJ1-3; 8 nucleotides match TRBD1. The CDR3 sequence is 15 residues long. J was trimmed by 4 bases and V by 5 bases; bases with no gene match: 7. Germline values: CDR1 SEHNR, CDR2 FQNEAQ (reference sequence). The CDR3 here is CASSINRQGGNTIYF. CDR3 in DNA: TGTGCCAGCAGCATAAACCGACAGGGGGGAAACACCATATATTTT.

This clonotype was seen a handful of times. The chain uses TRBV20-1 and TRBJ1-4; possible D gene TRBD1, 6 bases. Germline loops: CDR1 DFQATT, CDR2 SNEGSKA (reference sequence). This CDR3 is 15 amino acids long. Trimming took off 2 bases at V and 3 bases at J, with 13 bases between the two ends. The DNA for the CDR3 is TGCAGTGCTAGACCATACAGGGAGGCTAATGAAAAACTGTTTTTT. It codes for CSARPYREANEKLFF.